A single sample gave rise to the 22 T cell receptor beta chains below, sequenced in a study of T cells in Graves' hyperthyroidism and ophthalmopathy. It was RNA transcripts that yielded the amplified TCR beta CDR3 regions. HTBI primers were the set used in a first-round RT-PCR of the TCR CDR3. MiXCR, run by TCRdb on the multiplex PCR reads, gives a single entry per CDR3 protein. The sample lists roughly 500,000 distinct CDR3 sequences; less than 25% were seen once. Specimen: blood. Every receptor here comes from a woman aged 70-85 years with Graves' ophthalmopathy.

In this sample, this clonotype turned up a few times. The V gene is TRBV19, the J gene TRBJ2-5; TRBD1 aligns across 9 bases. CDR1 LNHDA and CDR2 SQIVND come from the germline V gene (reference sequence). The CDR3 has 15 amino acids. Trimming removed 3 bases from V and 4 bases from J; junction bases left unmatched: 6. Written as DNA, the CDR3 is TGTGCCAGTAGTATCTCGGGACAGGGTCGAGAGACCCAGTACTTC. It is translated as CASSISGQGRETQYF.

This sequence joins TRBV10-3 and TRBJ1-2; perhaps TRBD1 as D (6 bases). Trimming removed 6 bases at V and 7 bases at J, with 15 bases between. The length of the CDR3 is 13 residues. Per the germline V gene, CDR1 is ENHRY and CDR2 is SYGVKD. CDR3: CAISEGQYGGYTF. The CDR3 DNA sequence: TGTGCCATCAGCGAGGGACAATACGGTGGCTACACCTTC.

The rearrangement joins TRBV4-3 to TRBJ2-5, with 7 nucleotides matching TRBD2. With 0 bases clipped from V and 1 base from J, the junction kept 11 bases outside the gene matches. The length of the CDR3 is 18 residues. Germline V gives CDR1 LGHNA, CDR2 YSLEER. CDR3 in DNA: TGCGCCAGCAGCCAAGATCCTGGGGGAGGGACGATCCAAGAGACCCAGTACTTC. The encoded protein is CASSQDPGGGTIQETQYF.

This clonotype was observed a handful of times. V is TRBV2 and J is TRBJ1-2; D gene unclear. The CDR3 runs 13 residues. From germline, CDR1 is SNHLY and CDR2 FYNNEI. The V and J ends lost 4 bases and 0 bases respectively, with 6 bases between them. CDR3 nucleotide sequence: TGTGCCAGCAGTGGGGGATCTAACTATGGCTACACCTTC. Protein: CASSGGSNYGYTF.

This clonotype was seen ten or more times. The rearrangement joins TRBV2 to TRBJ1-3; D not resolved. The CDR3 consists of 12 residues. The germline gives CDR1 SNHLY, CDR2 FYNNEI. V gave up 3 bases and J gave up 3 bases, with 3 bases separating them. The CDR3 DNA is TGTGCCAGCAGTGAGTTTGGAAACACCATATATTTT. Its translation: CASSEFGNTIYF.

The V call is TRBV4-3, the J call TRBJ2-2, with D possibly TRBD2 on 5 matching bases. Germline CDR1 reads LGHNA; CDR2 reads YSLEER. The CDR3 consists of 12 residues. V lost 1 base to trimming and J lost 14 bases, with 11 bases between them. The CDR3 is CASSQVPGILFF. The CDR3 DNA follows: TGCGCCAGCAGCCAAGTCCCGGGGATCCTGTTTTTT.

This chain joins TRBV5-1 and TRBJ1-2; no clear D. There are 18 residues in the CDR3. Germline-derived CDR1 and CDR2 are SGHRS and YFSETQ. Trimming cost V 0 bases and J 6 bases, with 24 bases left between them. Here the CDR3 DNA reads TGCGCCAGCAGCTTGGAGGCTCGCCGTGAGCTACTAGGGCATGGCTACACCTTC. Its translation is CASSLEARRELLGHGYTF.

This sequence joins TRBV18 and TRBJ1-5; the D gene is possibly TRBD1 (6 bases). Germline V gives CDR1 KGHSH, CDR2 LQKENI. Deletions cut 0 bases from V and 0 bases from J, with 9 bases between. The CDR3 spans 16 residues. CDR3 sequence reads: CASSPPGTLSNQPQHF. Written as DNA, the CDR3 is TGTGCCAGCTCACCACCTGGGACACTTAGCAATCAGCCCCAGCATTTT.

The chain carries TRBV24-1 and TRBJ2-3; TRBD2 aligns across 9 bases. This CDR3 region has 17 residues. Germline V lookup: CDR1 KGHDR, CDR2 SFDVKD. With V trimmed by 10 bases and J by 5 bases, 18 bases remained unmatched. The CDR3 loop is CATGAAVGGGGGDTQYF. CDR3 nucleotides: TGTGCCACGGGAGCGGCCGTGGGCGGGGGGGGCGGAGATACGCAGTATTTT.

This clonotype was counted only a few times. The gene calls are TRBV5-1 and TRBJ2-1; 8 bases agree with TRBD2. This CDR3 region has 16 residues. V shed 4 bases, J shed 4 bases, and the junction held 10 bases outside the gene matches. Per germline, CDR1 SGHRS and CDR2 YFSETQ. Here the CDR3 reads CASSLTSIAGYNEQFF. In DNA form, the CDR3 reads TGCGCCAGCAGCCTGACGTCAATAGCGGGGTACAATGAGCAGTTCTTC. Filled out from reference TRBV5-1 and TRBJ2-1, the complete variable domain reads KAGVTQTPRYLIKTRGQQVTLSCSPISGHRSVSWYQQTPGQGLQFLFEYFSETQRNKGNFPGRFSGRQFSNSRSEMNVSTLELGDSALYLCASSLTSIAGYNEQFFGPGTRLTVL.

This clonotype was counted a few times. The V gene is TRBV28, the J gene TRBJ2-5, with 7 nucleotides matching TRBD1. Germline V gives CDR1 MDHEN, CDR2 SYDVKM. J was trimmed by 1 base and V by 1 base; bases with no gene match: 6. The CDR3 length is 16 residues. Here the CDR3 DNA reads TGTGCCAGCAGTTTATACCCACAGGGGACCCAAGAGACCCAGTACTTC. It specifies CASSLYPQGTQETQYF.

This clonotype was detected a few times. V gene TRBV5-1 combines with J gene TRBJ2-5, with D perhaps assigned TRBD1 or TRBD2 (5 bases each). From germline, CDR1 is SGHRS and CDR2 YFSETQ. The CDR3 is 13 residues long. V lost 5 bases, J lost 0 bases, and 8 bases lay in between. The CDR3, as DNA: TGCGCCAGCAGAAGGGGACACCAAGAGACCCAGTACTTC. Translated: CASRRGHQETQYF.

This clonotype was found many times. J is TRBJ2-1 and V is TRBV12-3 or TRBV12-4, with 7 bases matching TRBD1. V lost 2 bases and J lost 3; bases outside the gene matches: 4. CDR3 length: 15 amino acids. CDR3 DNA: TGTGCCAGCAGTTTAAGAGGGGGCCACTACAATGAGCAGTTCTTC. It yields the protein CASSLRGGHYNEQFF.

This clonotype has a count of ten or more. The chain carries TRBV7-2 and TRBJ2-5; 8 bases map to TRBD1. The CDR3 is 14 residues long. With V trimmed by 5 bases and J by 7 bases, 9 bases remained unmatched. Germline V gene sequence: CDR1 SGHTA, CDR2 FQGNSA. The CDR3 reads CASSPGGGAATQYF. CDR3 coding DNA: TGTGCCAGCAGCCCAGGGGGCGGTGCGGCGACCCAGTACTTC.

At least ten counts were recorded for this clonotype. This chain uses TRBV27 with TRBJ1-1, with 8 nucleotides matching TRBD1. Germline V gives CDR1 MNHEY, CDR2 SMNVEV (reference sequence). There are 16 residues in the CDR3. V shed 5 bases, J shed 0 bases, and the junction held 8 bases outside the gene matches. CDR3 loop: CASSPTGEGMNTEAFF. The CDR3 DNA is TGTGCCAGCAGTCCGACAGGGGAGGGTATGAACACTGAAGCTTTCTTT.

The genes are TRBV5-1 and TRBJ1-4; no firm D call. The CDR3 has 13 amino acids. The germline V gene has CDR1 SGHRS and CDR2 YFSETQ. With 3 bases removed from V and 7 bases from J, the gap between germline ends came to 10 bases. CDR3 DNA: TGCGCCAGCAGCTCTCCGAGGAGTGAAAAACTGTTTTTT. The encoded protein is CASSSPRSEKLFF.

A few counts support this clonotype. V and J are TRBV6-1 and TRBJ1-3; maybe TRBD1 (6 bases). The CDR3 has 15 residues. With 5 bases removed from V and 0 bases from J, the gap between germline ends came to 11 bases. CDR1 and CDR2 (germline): MNHNS, SASEGT. CDR3 protein: CASSRTGFSGNTIYF. The CDR3 coding sequence is TGTGCCAGCAGTCGAACAGGGTTCTCTGGAAACACCATATATTTT.

V and J are TRBV20-1 and TRBJ2-6; D not resolved. Germline V gives CDR1 DFQATT, CDR2 SNEGSKA (reference sequence). The CDR3 contains 13 residues. Deletions cut 0 bases from V and 4 bases from J, with 4 bases between. The CDR3 bases are TGCAGTGCTAGAGAAACCGGGGCCAACGTCCTGACTTTC. Translated, it gives CSARETGANVLTF.

This sequence joins TRBV20-1 and TRBJ2-4; TRBD2 aligns across 13 bases. J was trimmed by 0 bases and V by 0 bases; bases with no gene match: 5. Germline V lookup: CDR1 DFQATT, CDR2 SNEGSKA (reference sequence). This CDR3 contains 18 residues. CDR3 DNA sequence: TGCAGTGCTAGAGACCGGGGACTAGCGGGATTAGCCAAAAACATTCAGTACTTC. This translates into CSARDRGLAGLAKNIQYF.

This clonotype came up many times. This chain joins TRBV28 and TRBJ1-1, with 7 bases aligning to TRBD1. Looked up from germline, CDR1 is MDHEN and CDR2 is SYDVKM. V was clipped by 1 base and J by 4 bases; unmatched bases: 9. The CDR3 is 16 amino acids. DNA for the CDR3: TGTGCCAGCAGTTTATCGGCAGGGGGAAGTTTCACTGAAGCTTTCTTT. It codes for CASSLSAGGSFTEAFF.

On this clonotype itself: The junction departs from germline at one end; a sequencing error may be responsible. V usage is TRBV5-1 and J usage is TRBJ1-1, with D uncertain. CDR1 and CDR2 from the germline V gene are SGHRS and YFSETQ. There are 15 residues in the CDR3. CDR3 sequence reads: CAGSLVDSANTEAFF. CDR3 DNA sequence: TGCGCCGGCAGCCTGGTCGATTCAGCGAACACTGAAGCTTTCTTT. The variable domain in full, with the rest retrieved from reference TRBV5-1 and TRBJ1-1, is KAGVTQTPRYLIKTRGQQVTLSCSPISGHRSVSWYQQTPGQGLQFLFEYFSETQRNKGNFPGRFSGRQFSNSRSEMNVSTLELGDSALYLCAGSLVDSANTEAFFGQGTRLTVV.

V and J are TRBV10-3 and TRBJ1-5; tentative D call: TRBD1 (5 bases). The CDR3 is 15 residues long. In germline, CDR1 is ENHRY, CDR2 SYGVKD. V was trimmed by 2 bases and J by 5 bases, leaving 13 bases between them. The CDR3 spells CAISEGQGGDQPQHF. CDR3 DNA: TGTGCCATCAGTGAGGGCCAGGGAGGGGATCAGCCCCAGCATTTT.